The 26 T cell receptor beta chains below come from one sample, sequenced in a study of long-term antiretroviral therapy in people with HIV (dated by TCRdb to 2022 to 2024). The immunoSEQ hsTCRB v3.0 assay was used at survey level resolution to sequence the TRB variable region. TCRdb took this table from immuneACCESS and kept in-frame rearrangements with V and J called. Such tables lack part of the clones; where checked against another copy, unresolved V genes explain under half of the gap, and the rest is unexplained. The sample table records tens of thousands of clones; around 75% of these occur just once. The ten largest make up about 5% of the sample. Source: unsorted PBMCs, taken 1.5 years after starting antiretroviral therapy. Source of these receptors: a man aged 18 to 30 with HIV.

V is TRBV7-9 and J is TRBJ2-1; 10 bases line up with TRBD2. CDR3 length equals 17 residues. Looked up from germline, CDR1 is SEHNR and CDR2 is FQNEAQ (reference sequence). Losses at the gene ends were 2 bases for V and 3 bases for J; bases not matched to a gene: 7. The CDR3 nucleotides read TGTGCCAGCAGCTTATTACCCCCTAGCGGGAGCTACAATGAGCAGTTCTTC. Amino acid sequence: CASSLLPPSGSYNEQFF.

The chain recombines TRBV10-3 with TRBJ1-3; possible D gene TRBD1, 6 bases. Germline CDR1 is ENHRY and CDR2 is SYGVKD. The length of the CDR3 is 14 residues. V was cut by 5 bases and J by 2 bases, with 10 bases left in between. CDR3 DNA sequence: TGTGCCATCAGTCCCCCAGGGGCTGGAAACACCATATATTTT. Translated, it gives CAISPPGAGNTIYF.

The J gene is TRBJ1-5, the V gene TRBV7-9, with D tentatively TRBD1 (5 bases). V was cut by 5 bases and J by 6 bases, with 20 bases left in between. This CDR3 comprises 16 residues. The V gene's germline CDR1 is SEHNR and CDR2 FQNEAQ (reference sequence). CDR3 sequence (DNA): TGTGCCAGCAGCCCGCAGGATCCGGGGGTCGGTCAGCCCCAGCATTTT. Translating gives CASSPQDPGVGQPQHF.

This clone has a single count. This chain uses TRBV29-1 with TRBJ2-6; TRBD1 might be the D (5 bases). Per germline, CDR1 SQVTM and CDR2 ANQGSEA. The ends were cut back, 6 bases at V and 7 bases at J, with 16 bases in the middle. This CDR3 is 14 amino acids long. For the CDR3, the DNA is TGCAGCGTCGTAGGGGCCCGACCAGCCAACGTCCTGACTTTC. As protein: CSVVGARPANVLTF. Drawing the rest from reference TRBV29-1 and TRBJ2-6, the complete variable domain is SAVISQKPSRDICQRGTSLTIQCQVDSQVTMMFWYRQQPGQSLTLIATANQGSEATYESGFVIDKFPISRPNLTFSTLTVSNMSPEDSSIYLCSVVGARPANVLTFGAGSRLTVL.

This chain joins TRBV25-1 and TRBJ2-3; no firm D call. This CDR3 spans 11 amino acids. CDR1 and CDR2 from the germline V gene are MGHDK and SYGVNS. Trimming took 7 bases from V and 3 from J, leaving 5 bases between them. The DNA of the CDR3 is TGTGCCAGCATTTTGACAGATACGCAGTATTTT. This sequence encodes CASILTDTQYF.

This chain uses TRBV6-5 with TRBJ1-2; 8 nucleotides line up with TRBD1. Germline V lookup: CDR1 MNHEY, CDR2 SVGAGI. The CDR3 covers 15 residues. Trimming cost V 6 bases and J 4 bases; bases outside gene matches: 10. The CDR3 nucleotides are TGTGCCAGCAGCCGTGGACAGGGTGGGTTCTATGGCTACACCTTC. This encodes CASSRGQGGFYGYTF.

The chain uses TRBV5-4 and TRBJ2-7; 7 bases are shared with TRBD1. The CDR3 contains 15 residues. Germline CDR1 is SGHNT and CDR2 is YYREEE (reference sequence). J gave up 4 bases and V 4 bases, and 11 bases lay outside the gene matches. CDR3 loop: CASSPEGALGYEQYF. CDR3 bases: TGTGCCAGCAGCCCTGAGGGGGCTCTTGGGTACGAGCAGTACTTC.

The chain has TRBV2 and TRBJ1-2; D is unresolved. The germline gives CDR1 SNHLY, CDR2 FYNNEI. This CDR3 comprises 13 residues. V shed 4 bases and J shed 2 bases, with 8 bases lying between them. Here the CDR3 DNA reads TGTGCCAGCAGTGTAGAGACAAACTATGGCTACACCTTC. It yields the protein CASSVETNYGYTF.

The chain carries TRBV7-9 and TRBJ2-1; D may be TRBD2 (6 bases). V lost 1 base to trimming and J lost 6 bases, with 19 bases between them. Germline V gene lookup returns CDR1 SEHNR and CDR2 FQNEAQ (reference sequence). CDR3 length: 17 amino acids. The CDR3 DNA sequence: TGTGCCAGCAGCTTAGAACGAGGGCAGGGAGGAGGCAATGAGCAGTTCTTC. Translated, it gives CASSLERGQGGGNEQFF.

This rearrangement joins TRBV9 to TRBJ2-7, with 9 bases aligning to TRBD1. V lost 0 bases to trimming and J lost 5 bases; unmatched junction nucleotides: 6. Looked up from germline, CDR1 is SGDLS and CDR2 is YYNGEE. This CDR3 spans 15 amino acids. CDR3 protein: CASSVEGQGFDEQYF. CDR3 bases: TGTGCCAGCAGCGTAGAGGGACAGGGTTTCGACGAGCAGTACTTC.

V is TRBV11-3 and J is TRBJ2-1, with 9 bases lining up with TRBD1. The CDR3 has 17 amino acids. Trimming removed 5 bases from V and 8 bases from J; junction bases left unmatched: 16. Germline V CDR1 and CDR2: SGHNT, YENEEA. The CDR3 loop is CASSLESLGQGNDEQFF. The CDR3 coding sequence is TGTGCCAGCAGCCTGGAATCATTGGGACAGGGAAATGATGAGCAGTTCTTC.

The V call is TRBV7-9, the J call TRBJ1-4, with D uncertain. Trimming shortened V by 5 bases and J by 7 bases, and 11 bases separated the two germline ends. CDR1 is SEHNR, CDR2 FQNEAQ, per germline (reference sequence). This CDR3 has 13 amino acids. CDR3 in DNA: TGTGCCAGCAGCCTCCGAAACTCTGAAAAACTGTTTTTT. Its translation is CASSLRNSEKLFF.

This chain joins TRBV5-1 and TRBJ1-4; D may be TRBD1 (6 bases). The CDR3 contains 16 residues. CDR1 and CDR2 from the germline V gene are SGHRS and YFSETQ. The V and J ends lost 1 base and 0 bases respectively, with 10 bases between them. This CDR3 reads CASSLWGATTNEKLFF. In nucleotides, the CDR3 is TGCGCCAGCAGCTTGTGGGGGGCTACAACTAATGAAAAACTGTTTTTT.

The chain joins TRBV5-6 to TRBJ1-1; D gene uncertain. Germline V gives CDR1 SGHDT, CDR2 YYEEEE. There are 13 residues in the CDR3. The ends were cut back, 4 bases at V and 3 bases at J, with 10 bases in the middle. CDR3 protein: CASSPGSDTEAFF. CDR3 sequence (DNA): TGTGCCAGCAGCCCCGGGAGCGACACTGAAGCTTTCTTT. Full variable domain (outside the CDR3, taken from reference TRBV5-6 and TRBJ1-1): DAGVTQSPTHLIKTRGQQVTLRCSPKSGHDTVSWYQQALGQGPQFIFQYYEEEERQRGNFPDRFSGHQFPNYSSELNVNALLLGDSALYLCASSPGSDTEAFFGQGTRLTVV.

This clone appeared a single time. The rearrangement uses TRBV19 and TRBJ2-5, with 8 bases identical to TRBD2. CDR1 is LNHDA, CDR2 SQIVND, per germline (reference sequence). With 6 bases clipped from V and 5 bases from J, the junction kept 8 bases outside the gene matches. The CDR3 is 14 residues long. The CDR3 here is CASRESGSFETQYF. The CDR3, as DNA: TGTGCCAGTAGAGAAAGCGGGAGCTTCGAGACCCAGTACTTC.

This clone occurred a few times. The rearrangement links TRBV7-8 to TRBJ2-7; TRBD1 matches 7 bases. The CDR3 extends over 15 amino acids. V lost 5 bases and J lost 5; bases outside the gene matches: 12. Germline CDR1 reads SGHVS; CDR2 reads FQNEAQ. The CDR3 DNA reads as TGTGCCAGCAGCGACCTAAGGGGGACAGCCCACGAGCAGTACTTC. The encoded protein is CASSDLRGTAHEQYF.

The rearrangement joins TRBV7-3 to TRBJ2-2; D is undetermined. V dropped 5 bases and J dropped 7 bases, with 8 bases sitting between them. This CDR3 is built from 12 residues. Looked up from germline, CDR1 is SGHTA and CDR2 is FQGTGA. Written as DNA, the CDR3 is TGTGCCAGCAGCAGCAAGAGCGGGGAGCTGTTTTTT. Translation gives CASSSKSGELFF.

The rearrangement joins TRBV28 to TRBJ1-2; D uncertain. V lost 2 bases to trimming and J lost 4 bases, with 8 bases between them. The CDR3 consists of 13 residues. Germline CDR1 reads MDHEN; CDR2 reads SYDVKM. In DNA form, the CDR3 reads TGTGCCAGCAGTTTAGAGCAGACCTATGGCTACACCTTC. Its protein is CASSLEQTYGYTF.

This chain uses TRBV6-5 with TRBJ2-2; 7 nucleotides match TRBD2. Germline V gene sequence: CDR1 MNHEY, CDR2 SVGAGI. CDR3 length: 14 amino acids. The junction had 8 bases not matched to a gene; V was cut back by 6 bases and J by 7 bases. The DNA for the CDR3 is TGTGCCAGCAGCTCCAGGACTAGTATCGGGGAGCTGTTTTTT. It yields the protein CASSSRTSIGELFF.

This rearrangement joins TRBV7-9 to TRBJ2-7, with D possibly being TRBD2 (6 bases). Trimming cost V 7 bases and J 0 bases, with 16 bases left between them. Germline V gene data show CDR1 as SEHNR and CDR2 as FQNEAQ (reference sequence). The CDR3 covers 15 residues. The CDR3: CASNDGTASSYEQYF. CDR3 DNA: TGTGCCAGCAACGACGGGACTGCGAGCTCCTACGAGCAGTACTTC.

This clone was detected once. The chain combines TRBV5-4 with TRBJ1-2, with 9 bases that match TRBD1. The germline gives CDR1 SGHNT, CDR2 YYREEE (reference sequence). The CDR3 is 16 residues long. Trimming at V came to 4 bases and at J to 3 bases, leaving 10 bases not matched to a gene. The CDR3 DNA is TGTGCCAGCAGCCCAAGCGGGGGACAGGGTCACTATGGCTACACCTTC. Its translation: CASSPSGGQGHYGYTF. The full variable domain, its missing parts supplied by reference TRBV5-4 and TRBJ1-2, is ETGVTQSPTHLIKTRGQQVTLRCSSQSGHNTVSWYQQALGQGPQFIFQYYREEENGRGNFPPRFSGLQFPNYSSELNVNALELDDSALYLCASSPSGGQGHYGYTFGSGTRLTVV.

The CDR3 spells CAWSVLGGGGYTF. In DNA form, the CDR3 reads TGTGCCTGGAGTGTACTAGGGGGCGGCGGCTACACCTTC. The chain employs TRBV30 and TRBJ1-2; 7 positions match TRBD1. Unmatched junction bases numbered 6, after V lost 0 bases and J lost 8 bases. The CDR3 is 13 amino acids. CDR1 is GTSNPN, CDR2 SVGIG, per germline (reference sequence).

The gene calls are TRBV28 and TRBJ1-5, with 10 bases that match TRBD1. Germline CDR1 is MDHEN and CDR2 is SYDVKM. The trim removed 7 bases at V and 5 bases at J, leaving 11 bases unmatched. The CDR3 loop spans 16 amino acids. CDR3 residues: CASTIGGDRGDQPQHF. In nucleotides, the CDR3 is TGTGCCAGCACCATTGGAGGGGACAGGGGCGATCAGCCCCAGCATTTT.

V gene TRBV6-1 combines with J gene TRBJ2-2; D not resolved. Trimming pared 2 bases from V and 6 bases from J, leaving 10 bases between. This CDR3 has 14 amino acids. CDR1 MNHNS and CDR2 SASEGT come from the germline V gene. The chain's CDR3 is CASSELPRAGELFF. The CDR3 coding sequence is TGTGCCAGCAGTGAACTCCCACGGGCCGGGGAGCTGTTTTTT.

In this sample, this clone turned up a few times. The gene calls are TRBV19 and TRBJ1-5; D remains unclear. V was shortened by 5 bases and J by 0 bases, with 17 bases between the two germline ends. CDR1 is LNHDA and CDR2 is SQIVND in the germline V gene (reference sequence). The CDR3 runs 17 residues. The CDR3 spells CASSRWRVDDSNQPQHF. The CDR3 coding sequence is TGTGCCAGTAGTCGGTGGAGGGTTGATGATAGCAATCAGCCCCAGCATTTT.

The CDR3 region is CASSLISGNPYEQYF. DNA for the CDR3: TGTGCCAGCAGTCTAATCTCCGGGAACCCCTACGAGCAGTACTTC. The chain joins TRBV27 to TRBJ2-7; possible D gene TRBD2, 5 bases. Looked up from germline, CDR1 is MNHEY and CDR2 is SMNVEV (reference sequence). The V end lost 5 bases, the J end lost 2 bases, and 16 bases lay between the germline ends. This CDR3 has 15 residues.